The sequence of this T cell receptor beta chain was determined in a study of T cell responses to AZD1222 COVID-19 vaccine. General study results and limits: Recipients of two AZD1222 doses showed rising Spike-specific TCR breadth and depth. The sample set comprised mostly white British donors with more females, and clonal diversity was possibly underestimated.

The method was immunoSEQ multiplex PCR; TCRdb's version includes in-frame clones alone and lacks a portion of them. Among fewer than 150,000 clones listed, 75% to 90% were seen once. V lost 4 bases, J lost 6 bases, and 15 bases stayed unmatched. From germline, CDR1 is SGHRS and CDR2 YFSETQ. The CDR3 has 16 residues. Comments on this clone: Its target is unknown.

The genes are TRBV5-1 and TRBJ2-7; 8 nucleotides align to TRBD2. This material consisted of peripheral blood, taken on day 0 of AZD1222 vaccination. This sequence was found in an adult in good health. CDR3 region: CASSPHTGGGPLEQYF. The CDR3 bases are TGCGCCAGCAGCCCTCACACGGGCGGGGGGCCCCTCGAGCAGTACTTC.